This is a list of T cell receptor beta chains from one sample in a study of blood T cell repertoires in COVID-19. TCRdb's table, derived via immunoSEQ multiplex PCR, lists solely in-frame clones and lacks some. Among over 250,000 clones listed, approximately 86% were seen once. Material: peripheral blood. These receptor sequences come from a woman aged 70-85 years with COVID-19, enrolled during active disease. CDR3s include the opening cysteine and the closing phenylalanine or tryptophan. The D gene is left open where the match is weak. Clone size appears in some rows only: once, few, many, or a class for an expanded clone.

V gene	D gene	clone size	J gene	CDR3 DNA	CDR3 protein
TRBV11-2	-	few	TRBJ2-7	TGTGCCAGCAGCCCAGAAGTAGGCAGGAACTACGAGCAGTACTTC	CASSPEVGRNYEQYF
TRBV28	-	-	TRBJ2-5	TGTGCCAGCAGCTTTTCTGGGGGCTTGGAGACCCAGTACTTC	CASSFSGGLETQYF
TRBV19	TRBD1	few	TRBJ1-5	TGTGCCAGTAGTACTCACAGGGGGAGCAATCAGCCCCAGCATTTT	CASSTHRGSNQPQHF
TRBV4-1	-	-	TRBJ1-1	TGCGCCAGCAGCCAAGAAAGCCGTAGGAACACTGAAGCTTTCTTT	CASSQESRRNTEAFF
TRBV9	-	-	TRBJ1-6	TGTGCCAGCAGCGTAGACCTAAATTCACCCCTCCACTTT	CASSVDLNSPLHF
TRBV3-1/TRBV3-2	TRBD2	-	TRBJ2-7	TGTGCCAGCAGCCAAGGGACGGGGCTAGCGGGGGTCGAGCAGTACTTC	CASSQGTGLAGVEQYF
TRBV5-4	TRBD1	-	TRBJ2-7	TGTGCCAGCAGCTTGGACGCAGGGGGTCCTGGGGAGCAGTACTTC	CASSLDAGGPGEQYF
TRBV10-3	-	-	TRBJ1-6	TGTGCCATCGGGGAGACCGGGGGTTCACCCCTCCACTTT	CAIGETGGSPLHF
TRBV2	TRBD1	-	TRBJ2-1	TGTGCCAGCCGGAACAGGGGGTCCTACAATGAGCAGTTCTTC	CASRNRGSYNEQFF
TRBV6-5	-	-	TRBJ2-3	TGTGCCAGCAGTCCAGCAGACAGACTGGATACGCAGTATTTT	CASSPADRLDTQYF
TRBV6-5	-	-	TRBJ2-7	TGTGCCAGCAGTTACTCTGGGCAGGGCTACGAGCAGTACTTC	CASSYSGQGYEQYF
TRBV29-1	TRBD1	-	TRBJ1-5	TGCAGCGTTAGCTTCGGACAGGTAGATCAGCCCCAGCATTTT	CSVSFGQVDQPQHF
TRBV4-1	TRBD2	-	TRBJ2-7	TGCGCCAGCAGCCAAGATGGGGTTGTTGCTAGCGGGACCTACGAGCAGTACTTC	CASSQDGVVASGTYEQYF
TRBV19	TRBD1	-	TRBJ1-2	TGTGCCAGTAGTGCTGAGAGGTTGCAGGGGGTCACCTATGGCTACACCTTC	CASSAERLQGVTYGYTF
TRBV15	TRBD1	many	TRBJ1-4	TGTGCCACCAGCAGCAGGACAGGGCCAACTAATGAAAAACTGTTTTTT	CATSSRTGPTNEKLFF
TRBV4-1	-	-	TRBJ2-1	TGCGCCAGCAGCTACCGACGCGGGGAAAGTGAGCAGTTCTTC	CASSYRRGESEQFF
TRBV2	-	-	TRBJ1-2	TGTGCCAGCACCCTCGGGACACCCTATGGCTACACCTTC	CASTLGTPYGYTF
TRBV4-2	TRBD2	-	TRBJ2-3	TGTGCCAGCAGCCACCAGCCCACGGGGGGGCTATATAGAACAGATACGCAGTATTTT	CASSHQPTGGLYRTDTQYF
TRBV7-6	TRBD2	few	TRBJ2-5	TGTGCCAGCAGCTGGACTAGCGGGGGGGCCGCGACCCAGTACTTC	CASSWTSGGAATQYF
TRBV30	-	-	TRBJ1-2	TGTGCCTGGAGTCTTCCCGGCAGGGGATATGGCTACACCTTC	CAWSLPGRGYGYTF
TRBV7-2	-	-	TRBJ1-5	TGTGCCAGCAGCTTCGGCAATCAGCCCCAGCATTTT	CASSFGNQPQHF
TRBV9	TRBD1	-	TRBJ1-2	TGTGCCAGCAGCGTAGGTGACAGGGTCACCCCTAACTATGGCTACACCTTC	CASSVGDRVTPNYGYTF
TRBV19	-	-	TRBJ2-3	TGTGCCAGTAGTTGGTCTTTTTATGGAGGGTCGGATACGCAGTATTTT	CASSWSFYGGSDTQYF
TRBV28	-	-	TRBJ1-2	TGTGCCAGCAGTTTAACGGGAGCGGACTATGGCTACATCTTC	CASSLTGADYGYIF
TRBV10-3	TRBD1	once	TRBJ1-5	TGTGCCATCAGTGAGAAGGGACAGGGGTATCAGCCCCAGCATTTT	CAISEKGQGYQPQHF
TRBV18	TRBD2	-	TRBJ2-5	TGTGCCAGCTCACCGGGACTAGCGACTCAAGAGACCCAGTACTTC	CASSPGLATQETQYF
TRBV7-8	-	-	TRBJ1-6	TGTGCCAGCAGCTTAGAGACGGACACCCTGTCCCTCCACTTT	CASSLETDTLSLHF
TRBV19	TRBD1	-	TRBJ1-1	TGTGCCAGTAGTCCAGACAGGGAGGACACTGAAGCTTTCTTT	CASSPDREDTEAFF
TRBV5-8	-	-	TRBJ1-1	TGTGCCAGCAGCCGGGGGGGGGTTAACACTGAAGCTTTCTTT	CASSRGGVNTEAFF
TRBV19	TRBD1	-	TRBJ1-4	TGTGCCACCCGGGACAGGGGAGGAAATGAAAAACTGTTTTTT	CATRDRGGNEKLFF
TRBV6-2/TRBV6-3	TRBD1	-	TRBJ1-1	TGTGCCAGCAGTTTGGACAGGGAAGGGAACACTGAAGCTTTCTTT	CASSLDREGNTEAFF
TRBV19	-	-	TRBJ1-2	TGTGCCAGTAGTACCTCTTGGGGGGGGACTAACTATGGCTACACCTTC	CASSTSWGGTNYGYTF
TRBV4-2	-	-	TRBJ1-5	TGTGCCAGCAGCCAAGATACTCTTCAGGGGCCCCAGCATTTT	CASSQDTLQGPQHF
TRBV2	TRBD2	few	TRBJ2-3	TGTGCCAGCAGTGAGGGCGGGGGGGGAGATACGCAGTATTTT	CASSEGGGGDTQYF
TRBV3-1/TRBV3-2	TRBD2	-	TRBJ2-7	TGTGCCAGCAGCCAAGGCATCGGGGGGGCTAACGAGCAGTACTTC	CASSQGIGGANEQYF
TRBV5-8	TRBD1	once	TRBJ1-1	TGTGCCAGTTGGATTGGACAGGCGAACACTGAAGCTTTCTTT	CASWIGQANTEAFF
TRBV3-1/TRBV3-2	-	-	TRBJ1-2	TGTGCCAGCAGCCAAGGTCAGAACTATGGCTACACCTTC	CASSQGQNYGYTF
TRBV15	-	-	TRBJ1-1	TGTGCCACCAGCGGAGGCGCAGGGATACGGAACACTGAAGCTTTCTTT	CATSGGAGIRNTEAFF
TRBV30	-	-	TRBJ1-3	TGTGCCTGGAGTGTATTCGGGGTCCTCTCTGGAAACACCATATATTTT	CAWSVFGVLSGNTIYF
TRBV7-9	-	-	TRBJ1-1	TGTGCCAGCAGCACCGATCCAGGGGAAGTTTACACTGAAGCTTTCTTT	CASSTDPGEVYTEAFF
TRBV27	-	-	TRBJ2-1	TGTGCCAGCAGTGTACTAGCTAGCTCCTACAATGAGCAGTTCTTC	CASSVLASSYNEQFF
TRBV9	-	-	TRBJ1-1	TGTGCCAGCAGCCCCCGGGAGGGTGAAGCTTTCTTT	CASSPREGEAFF
TRBV7-9	TRBD2	-	TRBJ2-1	TGTGCCAGCAGCTTAGCTAGCGGGGGATCCTACAATGAGCAGTTCTTC	CASSLASGGSYNEQFF
TRBV7-6	TRBD1	-	TRBJ1-2	TGTGCCAGCAGCTTATCAGGGGGCTATGGCTACACCTTC	CASSLSGGYGYTF
TRBV28	-	once	TRBJ1-1	TGTGCCAGCAGTTTATTTTCAGGGGTGGCTGAAGCTTTCTTT	CASSLFSGVAEAFF